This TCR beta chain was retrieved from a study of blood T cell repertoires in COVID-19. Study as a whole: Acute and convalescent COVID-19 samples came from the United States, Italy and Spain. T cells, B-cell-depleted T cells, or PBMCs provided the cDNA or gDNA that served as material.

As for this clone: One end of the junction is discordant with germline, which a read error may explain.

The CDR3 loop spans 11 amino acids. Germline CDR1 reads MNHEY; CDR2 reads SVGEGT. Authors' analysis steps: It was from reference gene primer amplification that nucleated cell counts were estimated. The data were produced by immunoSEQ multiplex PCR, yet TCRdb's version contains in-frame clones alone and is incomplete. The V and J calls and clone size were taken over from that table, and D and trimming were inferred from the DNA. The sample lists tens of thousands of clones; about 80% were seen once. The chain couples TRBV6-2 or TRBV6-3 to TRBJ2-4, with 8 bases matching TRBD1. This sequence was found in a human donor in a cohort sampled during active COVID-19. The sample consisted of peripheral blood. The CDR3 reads CASSYAGQAFF. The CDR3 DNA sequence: TGTGCCAGCAGTTACGCGGGACAGGCCTTCTTC.